This T cell receptor beta chain was captured by sequencing in a study of shared clonotypes between healthy human individuals. On the study more broadly: Per-donor plates numbered three CD4 naive, three CD4 memory, two CD8 naive and one CD8 memory.

The table came from immunoSEQ multiplex PCR; TCRdb's copy has only in-frame clones and leaves some out. The sample consists of roughly 2,000,000 clones, 85% to 95% of them appearing once. CDR3 length: 19 amino acids. Germline lookup yields CDR1 SEHNR and CDR2 FQNEAQ (reference sequence). The V end was cut by 5 bases, the J end by 1 base, with 24 bases between. Naive CD8 cells comprised CD45RO-negative, CCR7-positively selected cells, excluding terminally differentiated effector memory CD45RA+ cells. V is TRBV7-9 and J is TRBJ2-4; D is uncertain. The sequenced sample consisted of naive CD8+ T cells from PBMCs. The TCR sequence derives from a man between 18 and 35 years old in good health. Some clones in this sample may be carry-over from other donors' samples. The CDR3 nucleotides read TGTGCCAGCAGCCCCAACCCGGGCCTGCGCATGCCGGCCAAAAACATTCAGTACTTC. Protein: CASSPNPGLRMPAKNIQYF.